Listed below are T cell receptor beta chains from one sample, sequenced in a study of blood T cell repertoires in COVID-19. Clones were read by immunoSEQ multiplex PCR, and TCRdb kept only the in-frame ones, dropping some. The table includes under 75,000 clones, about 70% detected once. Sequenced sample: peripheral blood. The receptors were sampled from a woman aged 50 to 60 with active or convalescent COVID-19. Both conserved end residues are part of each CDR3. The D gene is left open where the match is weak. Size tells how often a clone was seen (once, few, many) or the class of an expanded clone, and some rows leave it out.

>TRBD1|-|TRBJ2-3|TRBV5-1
TGCGCCAGCAGCGCGGGACAGGAGGCAGATACGCAGTATTTT
CASSAGQEADTQYF
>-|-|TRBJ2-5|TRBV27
TGTGCCAGCAGTTTGACAGCGTACCAAGAGACCCAGTACTTC
CASSLTAYQETQYF
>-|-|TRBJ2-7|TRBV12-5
TGTGCTAGTGGTTTGGACTACTACGAGCAGTACTTC
CASGLDYYEQYF
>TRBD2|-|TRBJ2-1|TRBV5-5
TGTGCCAGCAGCTTGGTCCCCGCGGGAGGGCCTTATGAGCAGTTCTTC
CASSLVPAGGPYEQFF
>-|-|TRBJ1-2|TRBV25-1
TGTGCCAGCAGTGAATACCCGGGGGATGGCTACACCTTC
CASSEYPGDGYTF
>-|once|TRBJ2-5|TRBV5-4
TGTGCCAGCAGCCCATGGCAGGGATCGGAGACCCAGTACTTC
CASSPWQGSETQYF
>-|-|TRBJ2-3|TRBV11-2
TGTGCCAGCAGCTTAATCGTGGGGCGGGGAACGCCTAGCACAGATACGCAGTATTTT
CASSLIVGRGTPSTDTQYF
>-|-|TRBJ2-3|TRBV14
TGTGCCAGCAGCCGGAGGGATACGCAGTATTTT
CASSRRDTQYF
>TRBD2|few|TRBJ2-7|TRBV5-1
TGCGCCAGCAGCTCCTCAGGGTGGGGGGGTGACGAGCAGTACTTC
CASSSSGWGGDEQYF
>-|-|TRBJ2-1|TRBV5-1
TGCGCCAGCAGCACCGGGAGCCTATACAATGAGCAGTTCTTC
CASSTGSLYNEQFF
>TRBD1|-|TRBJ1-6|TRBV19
TGTGCCAGTAGTCACCCGGACAGGGTTAATTCACCCCTCCACTTT
CASSHPDRVNSPLHF
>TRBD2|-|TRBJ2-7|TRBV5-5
TGTGCCAGCAGCTTGGCTAGCGGGAGGGAGTACTTC
CASSLASGREYF
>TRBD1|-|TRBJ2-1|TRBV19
TGTGCCAGTAGTAGACAGGGGGCAGGGACCTACAATGAGCAGTTCTTC
CASSRQGAGTYNEQFF
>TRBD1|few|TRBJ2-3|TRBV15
TGTGCCACCGGACAGGACACAGATACGCAGTATTTT
CATGQDTDTQYF
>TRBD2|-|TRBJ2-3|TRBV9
TGTGCCAGCAGCGCCACTAGCGGCCGCACAGATACGCAGTATTTT
CASSATSGRTDTQYF
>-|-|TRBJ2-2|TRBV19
TGTGCCACTACAGGCGTACGGGCAGGATCGAACACCGGGGAGCTGTTTTTT
CATTGVRAGSNTGELFF
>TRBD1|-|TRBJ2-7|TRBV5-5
TGTGCCAGCAGCTTGGTGCCAGGGGGCGAGGAGCAGTACTTC
CASSLVPGGEEQYF
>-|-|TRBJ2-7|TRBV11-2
TGTGCCAGCAGCTTAGGTATTAGCGAGCAGTACTTC
CASSLGISEQYF
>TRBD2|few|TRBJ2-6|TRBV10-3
TGTGCCATCAGTGAGGTCGGGGCTAGCGGGAGAGGGGCTGGGGCCAACGTCCTGACTTTC
CAISEVGASGRGAGANVLTF
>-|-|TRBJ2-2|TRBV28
TGTGCCAGCAGTTCTCCACAGGGACCCGGGGAGCTGTTTTTT
CASSSPQGPGELFF
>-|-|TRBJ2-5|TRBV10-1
TGCGCCAGCAGTGAGTTTAGCGACCAAGAGACCCAGTACTTC
CASSEFSDQETQYF
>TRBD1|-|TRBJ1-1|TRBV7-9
TGTGCCAGCAGCCTACAGGGGATGAACACTGAAGCTTTCTTT
CASSLQGMNTEAFF
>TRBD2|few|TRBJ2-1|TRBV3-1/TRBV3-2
TGTGCCAGCAGCCTTACGGGGGGACACAATGAGCAGTTCTTC
CASSLTGGHNEQFF
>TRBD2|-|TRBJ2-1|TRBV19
TGTGCCAGTAGTAGGACTAGCGGGACCAGCTCCTACAATGAGCAGTTCTTC
CASSRTSGTSSYNEQFF
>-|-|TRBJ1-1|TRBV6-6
TGTGCCAGCAGTACACCCGCGGGCACTGAAGCTTTCTTT
CASSTPAGTEAFF
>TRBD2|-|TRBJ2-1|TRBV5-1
TGCGCCAGCAGCTTTAGCGGGGGGATGGACAATGAGCAGTTCTTC
CASSFSGGMDNEQFF
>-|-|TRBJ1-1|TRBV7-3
TGTGCCAGCAGCTTACCCTCGGACAGATCCTCTTGGATGAACACTGAAGCTTTCTTT
CASSLPSDRSSWMNTEAFF
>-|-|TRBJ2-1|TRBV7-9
TGTGCCAGCATCACGTGGGGAAAAGGGGGCAATGAGCAGTTCTTC
CASITWGKGGNEQFF
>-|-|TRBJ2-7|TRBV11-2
TGTGCCAGCAGCGGGGGTGGGGGAGGATTCTACGAGCAGTACTTC
CASSGGGGGFYEQYF
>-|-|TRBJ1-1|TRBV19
TGTGCCAGTAGTAGTTATCGGGAGGGCGGCACTGAAGCTTTCTTT
CASSSYREGGTEAFF
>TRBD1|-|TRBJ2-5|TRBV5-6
TGTGCCAGCAGCTTCGGGACAGGGAGGGTAGAGACCCAGTACTTC
CASSFGTGRVETQYF
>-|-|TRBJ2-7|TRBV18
TGTGCCAGCTCACCACCCGCATTGACATACGAGCAGTACTTC
CASSPPALTYEQYF